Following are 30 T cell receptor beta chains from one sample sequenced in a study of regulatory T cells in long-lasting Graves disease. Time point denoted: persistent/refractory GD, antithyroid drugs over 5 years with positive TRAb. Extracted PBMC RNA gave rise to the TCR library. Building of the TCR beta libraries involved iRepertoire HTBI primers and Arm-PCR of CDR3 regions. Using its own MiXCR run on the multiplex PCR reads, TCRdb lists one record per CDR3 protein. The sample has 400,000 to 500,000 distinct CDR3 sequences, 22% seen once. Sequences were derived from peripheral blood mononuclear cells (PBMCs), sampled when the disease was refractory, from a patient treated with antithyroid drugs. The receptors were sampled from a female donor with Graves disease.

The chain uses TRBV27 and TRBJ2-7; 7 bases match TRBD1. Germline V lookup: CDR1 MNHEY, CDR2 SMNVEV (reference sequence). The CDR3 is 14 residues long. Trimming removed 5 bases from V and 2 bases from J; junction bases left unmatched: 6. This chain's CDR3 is CASSPGQITYEQYF. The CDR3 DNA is TGTGCCAGCAGTCCGGGACAGATTACCTACGAGCAGTACTTC.

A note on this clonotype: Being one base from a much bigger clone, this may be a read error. The CDR3 sequence is CASNEVGLNINQPQHF. The CDR3 nucleotides read TGTGCCAGCAATGAGGTGGGACTGAACATTAATCAGCCCCAGCATTTT. The rearrangement uses TRBV6-1 and TRBJ1-5, with D maybe TRBD1 (5 bases). Trimming took off 7 bases at V and 4 bases at J, with 20 bases between the two ends. The CDR3 has 16 amino acids. The germline V gene has CDR1 MNHNS and CDR2 SASEGT.

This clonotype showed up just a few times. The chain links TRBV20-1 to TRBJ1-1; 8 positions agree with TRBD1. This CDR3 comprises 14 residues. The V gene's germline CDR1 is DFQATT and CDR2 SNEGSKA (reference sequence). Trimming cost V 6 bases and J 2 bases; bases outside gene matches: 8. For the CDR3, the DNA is TGCAGTGCCTTCGTGACAGGGGCAAACACTGAAGCTTTCTTT. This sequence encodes CSAFVTGANTEAFF.

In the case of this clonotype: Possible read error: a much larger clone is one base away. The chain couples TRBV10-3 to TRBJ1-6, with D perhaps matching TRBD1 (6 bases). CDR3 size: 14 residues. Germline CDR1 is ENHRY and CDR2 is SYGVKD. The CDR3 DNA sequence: TGTACCATCGGTAGTCAGGGGAGAAATTCACCCCTCCACTTT. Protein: CTIGSQGRNSPLHF.

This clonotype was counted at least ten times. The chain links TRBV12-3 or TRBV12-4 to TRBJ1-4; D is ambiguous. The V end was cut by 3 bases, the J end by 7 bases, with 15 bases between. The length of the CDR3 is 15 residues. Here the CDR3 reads CASSFTRWQPEKLFF. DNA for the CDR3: TGTGCCAGCAGTTTTACCCGTTGGCAGCCTGAAAAACTGTTTTTT.

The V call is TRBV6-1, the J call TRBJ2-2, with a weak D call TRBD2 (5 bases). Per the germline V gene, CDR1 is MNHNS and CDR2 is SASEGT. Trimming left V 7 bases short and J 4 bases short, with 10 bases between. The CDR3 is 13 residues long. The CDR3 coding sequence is TGTGCCAGCACCTATAGCGTCACCGGGGAGCTGTTTTTT. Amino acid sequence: CASTYSVTGELFF.

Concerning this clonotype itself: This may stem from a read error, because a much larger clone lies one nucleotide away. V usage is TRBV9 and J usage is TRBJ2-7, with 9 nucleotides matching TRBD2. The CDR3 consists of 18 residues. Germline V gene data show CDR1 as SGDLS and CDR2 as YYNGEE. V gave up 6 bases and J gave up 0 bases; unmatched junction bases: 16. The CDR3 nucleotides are TGTGCCAGCACCGGGACTAGCTGGGGGCGTTGGTCCTCCTACGAGCAGTACTTC. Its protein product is CASTGTSWGRWSSYEQYF.

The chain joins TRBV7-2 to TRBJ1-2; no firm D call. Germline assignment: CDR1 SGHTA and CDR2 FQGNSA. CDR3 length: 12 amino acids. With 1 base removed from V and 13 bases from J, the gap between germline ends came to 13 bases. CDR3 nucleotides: TGTGCCAGCAGCTTAGATCTGGGATCACTCACCTTC. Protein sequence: CASSLDLGSLTF.

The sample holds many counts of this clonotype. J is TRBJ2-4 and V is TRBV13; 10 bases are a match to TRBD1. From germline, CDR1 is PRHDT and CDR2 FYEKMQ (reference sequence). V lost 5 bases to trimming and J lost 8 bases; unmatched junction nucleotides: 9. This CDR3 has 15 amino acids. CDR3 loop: CASSEWTGGVDIQYF. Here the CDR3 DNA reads TGTGCCAGCAGCGAATGGACAGGGGGAGTTGACATTCAGTACTTC.

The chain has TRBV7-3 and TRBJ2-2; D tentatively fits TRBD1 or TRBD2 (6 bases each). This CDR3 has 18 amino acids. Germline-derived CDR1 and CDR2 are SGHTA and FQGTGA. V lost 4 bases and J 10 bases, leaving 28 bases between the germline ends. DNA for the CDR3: TGTGCCAGCAGCTCTGAACTTTGCGGGACACCTTTATCACCGGAGCTGTTTTTT. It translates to CASSSELCGTPLSPELFF.

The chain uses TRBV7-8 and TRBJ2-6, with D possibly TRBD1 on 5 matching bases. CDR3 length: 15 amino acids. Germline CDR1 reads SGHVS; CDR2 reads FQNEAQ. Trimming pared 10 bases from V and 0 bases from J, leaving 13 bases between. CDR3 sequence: CAIRERGSGANVLTF. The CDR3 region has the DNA TGTGCCATCAGGGAACGTGGCTCTGGGGCCAACGTCCTGACTTTC. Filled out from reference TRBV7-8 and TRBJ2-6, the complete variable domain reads GAGVSQSPRYKVAKRGQDVALRCDPISGHVSLFWYQQALGQGPEFLTYFQNEAQLDKSGLPSDRFFAERPEGSVSTLKIQRTQQEDSAVYLCAIRERGSGANVLTFGAGSRLTVL.

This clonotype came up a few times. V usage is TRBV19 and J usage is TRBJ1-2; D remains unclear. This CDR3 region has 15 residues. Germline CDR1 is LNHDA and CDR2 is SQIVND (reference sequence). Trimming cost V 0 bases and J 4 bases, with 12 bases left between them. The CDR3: CASSIEGSDSYGYTF. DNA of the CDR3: TGTGCCAGTAGTATAGAAGGATCAGATTCCTATGGCTACACCTTC.

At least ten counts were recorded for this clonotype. CDR3: CSARGALAKNIQYF. For the CDR3, the DNA is TGCAGTGCTAGGGGAGCACTAGCCAAAAACATTCAGTACTTC. The V and J genes are TRBV20-1 and TRBJ2-4; D may be TRBD2 (5 bases). The germline gives CDR1 DFQATT, CDR2 SNEGSKA (reference sequence). V was cut by 3 bases and J by 0 bases, with 9 bases left in between. The CDR3 covers 14 residues.

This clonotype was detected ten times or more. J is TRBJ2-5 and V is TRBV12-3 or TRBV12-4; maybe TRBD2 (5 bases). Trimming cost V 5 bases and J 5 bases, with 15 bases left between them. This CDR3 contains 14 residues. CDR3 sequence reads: CASSPPGSGETQYF. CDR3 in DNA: TGTGCCAGCAGTCCCCCTGGAAGCGGCGAGACCCAGTACTTC.

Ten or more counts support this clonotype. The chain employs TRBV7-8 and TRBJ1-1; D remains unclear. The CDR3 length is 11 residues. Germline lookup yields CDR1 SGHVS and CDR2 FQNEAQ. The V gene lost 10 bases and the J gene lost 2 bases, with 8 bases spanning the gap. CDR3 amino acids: CATEGNTEAFF. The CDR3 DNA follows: TGTGCCACCGAAGGCAACACTGAAGCTTTCTTT.

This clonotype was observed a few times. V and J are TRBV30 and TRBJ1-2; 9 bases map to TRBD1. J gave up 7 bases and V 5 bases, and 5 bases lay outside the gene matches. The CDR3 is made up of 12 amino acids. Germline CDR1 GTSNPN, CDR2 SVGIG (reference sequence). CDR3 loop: CAWVTGGIGYTF. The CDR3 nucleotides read TGTGCCTGGGTGACAGGGGGGATTGGCTACACCTTC.

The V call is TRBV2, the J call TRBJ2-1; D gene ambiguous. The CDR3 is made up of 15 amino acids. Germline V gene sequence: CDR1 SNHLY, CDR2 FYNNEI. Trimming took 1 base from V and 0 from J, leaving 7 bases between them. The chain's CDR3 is CASSEDSPSYNEQFF. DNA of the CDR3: TGTGCCAGCAGTGAAGACAGTCCCTCCTACAATGAGCAGTTCTTC.

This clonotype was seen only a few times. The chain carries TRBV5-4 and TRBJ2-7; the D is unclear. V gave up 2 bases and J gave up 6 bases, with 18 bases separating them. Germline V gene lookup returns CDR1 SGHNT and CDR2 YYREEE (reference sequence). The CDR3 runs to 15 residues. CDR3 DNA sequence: TGTGCCAGCAGCTTAGCCGAGAGGACGGGCCGCGAGCAGTACTTC. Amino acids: CASSLAERTGREQYF.

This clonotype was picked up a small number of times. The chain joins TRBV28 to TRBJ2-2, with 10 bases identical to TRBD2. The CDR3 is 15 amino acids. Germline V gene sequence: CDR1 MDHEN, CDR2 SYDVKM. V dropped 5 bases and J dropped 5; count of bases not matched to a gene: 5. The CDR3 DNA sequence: TGTGCCAGCAGTAAACTAGCGGGACGGACCGGGGAGCTGTTTTTT. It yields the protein CASSKLAGRTGELFF.

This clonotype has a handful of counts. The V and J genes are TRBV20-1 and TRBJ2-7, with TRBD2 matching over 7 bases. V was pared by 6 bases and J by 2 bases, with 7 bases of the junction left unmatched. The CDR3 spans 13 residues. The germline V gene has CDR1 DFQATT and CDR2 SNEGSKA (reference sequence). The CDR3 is CSAASGTTYEQYF. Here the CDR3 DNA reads TGCAGTGCCGCCAGCGGGACTACCTACGAGCAGTACTTC.

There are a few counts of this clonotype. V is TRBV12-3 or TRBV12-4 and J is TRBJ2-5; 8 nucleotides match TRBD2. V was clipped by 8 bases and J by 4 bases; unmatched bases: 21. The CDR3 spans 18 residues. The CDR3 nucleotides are TGTGCCAGCGGCGGAGTGGGAAGCGGGGGCCCCGGGGGAGAGACCCAGTACTTC. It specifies CASGGVGSGGPGGETQYF.

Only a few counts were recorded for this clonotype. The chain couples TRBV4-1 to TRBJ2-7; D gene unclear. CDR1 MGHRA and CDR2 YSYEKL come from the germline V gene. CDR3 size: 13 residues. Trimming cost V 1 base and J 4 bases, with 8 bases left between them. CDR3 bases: TGCGCCAGCAGCCAAGGAGAGGTTTACGAGCAGTACTTC. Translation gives CASSQGEVYEQYF.

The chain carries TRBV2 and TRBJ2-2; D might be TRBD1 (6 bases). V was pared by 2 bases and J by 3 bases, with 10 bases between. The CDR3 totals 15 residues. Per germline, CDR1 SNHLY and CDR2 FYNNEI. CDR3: CASSELDSHTGELFF. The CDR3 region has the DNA TGTGCCAGCAGTGAATTGGACAGCCACACCGGGGAGCTGTTTTTT.

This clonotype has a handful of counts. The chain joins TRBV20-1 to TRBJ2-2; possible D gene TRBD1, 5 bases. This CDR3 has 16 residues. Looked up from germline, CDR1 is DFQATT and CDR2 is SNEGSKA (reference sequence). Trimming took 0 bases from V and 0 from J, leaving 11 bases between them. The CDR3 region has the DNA TGCAGTGCTAGAGATAAGGGGAAATCGAACACCGGGGAGCTGTTTTTT. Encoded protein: CSARDKGKSNTGELFF.

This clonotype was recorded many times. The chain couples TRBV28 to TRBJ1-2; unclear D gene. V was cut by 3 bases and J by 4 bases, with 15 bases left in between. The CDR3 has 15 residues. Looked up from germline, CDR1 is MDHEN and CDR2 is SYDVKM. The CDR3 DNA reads TGTGCCAGCAGTTTGTTGTTTCGTTTGGGCTATGGCTACACCTTC. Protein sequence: CASSLLFRLGYGYTF.

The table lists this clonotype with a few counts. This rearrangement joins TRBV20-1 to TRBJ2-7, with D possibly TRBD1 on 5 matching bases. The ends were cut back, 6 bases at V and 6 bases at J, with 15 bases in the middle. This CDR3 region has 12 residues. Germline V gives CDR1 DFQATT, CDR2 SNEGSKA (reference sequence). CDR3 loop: CSATEQGREQYF. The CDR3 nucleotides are TGCAGTGCAACCGAGCAGGGTCGCGAGCAGTACTTC.

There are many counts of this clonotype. CDR3 in DNA: TGTGCCACCAGCAGAGCCGACAGGGGCGGAGGAAAACTGTTTTTT. Translated: CATSRADRGGGKLFF. This sequence joins TRBV15 and TRBJ1-4; 8 positions agree with TRBD1. The junction had 8 bases not matched to a gene; V was cut back by 1 base and J by 10 bases. This CDR3 has 15 amino acids. The germline V gene encodes CDR1 LNHNV and CDR2 YYDKDF (reference sequence). Drawing the rest from reference TRBV15 and TRBJ1-4, the complete variable domain is DAMVIQNPRYQVTQFGKPVTLSCSQTLNHNVMYWYQQKSSQAPKLLFHYYDKDFNNEADTPDNFQSRRPNTSFCFLDIRSPGLGDTAMYLCATSRADRGGGKLFFGSGTQLSVL.

The CDR3 here is CASSQDWPEYEQYF. The CDR3 DNA follows: TGTGCCAGCAGCCAAGATTGGCCGGAATACGAGCAGTACTTC. V and J are TRBV3-1 and TRBJ2-7; D unclear. Germline V gene data show CDR1 as LGHDT and CDR2 as YNNKEL (reference sequence). Trimming took 0 bases from V and 4 from J, leaving 10 bases between them. The CDR3 spans 14 residues.

The CDR3 DNA reads TGTGCCAGTAGTATAGGGAGGGACAGGGTAGCAGATACGCAGTATTTT. This encodes CASSIGRDRVADTQYF. The chain has TRBV19 and TRBJ2-3; 9 bases are shared with TRBD1. The CDR3 contains 16 residues. J gave up 4 bases and V 1 base, and 6 bases lay outside the gene matches. CDR1 and CDR2 from the germline V gene are LNHDA and SQIVND (reference sequence).

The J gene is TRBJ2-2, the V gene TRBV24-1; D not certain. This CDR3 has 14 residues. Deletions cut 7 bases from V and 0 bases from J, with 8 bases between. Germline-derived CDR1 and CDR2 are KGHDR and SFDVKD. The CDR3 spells CATRGRANTGELFF. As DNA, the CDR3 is TGTGCCACCAGAGGCCGAGCGAACACCGGGGAGCTGTTTTTT.